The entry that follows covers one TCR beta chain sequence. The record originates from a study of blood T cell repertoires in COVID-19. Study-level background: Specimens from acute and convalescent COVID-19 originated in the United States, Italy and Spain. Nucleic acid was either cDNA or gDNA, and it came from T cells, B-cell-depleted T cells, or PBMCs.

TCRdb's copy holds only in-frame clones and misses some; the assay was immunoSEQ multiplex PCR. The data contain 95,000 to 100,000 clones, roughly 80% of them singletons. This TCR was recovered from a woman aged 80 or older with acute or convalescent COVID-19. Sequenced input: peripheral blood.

The CDR3 DNA follows: TGTGCCAGTAGTATAGATAGTGACTCTTCCCACCGGGATACGCAGTATTTT. Translating gives CASSIDSDSSHRDTQYF. The chain recombines TRBV19 with TRBJ2-3; D is ambiguous. The germline V gene has CDR1 LNHDA and CDR2 SQIVND (reference sequence). V lost 0 bases to trimming and J lost 6 bases, with 19 bases between them. The CDR3 sequence is 17 residues long.